Sequencing of this T cell receptor (beta chain) was carried out in a study of OX40 agonist ivuxolimab in advanced cancers. Background on the study: Those enrolled were 80% to 85% male, with a mean age of roughly 62 years and ages from roughly 20 to 85.

This clone showed up just once. The table came from immunoSEQ multiplex PCR; TCRdb's copy has only in-frame clones and leaves some out. Here the sample spans roughly 80,000 clones, 89% being singletons. Samples of blood were obtained at baseline, on cycle 4 day 1, and on cycle 7 day 1. The CDR3 has 14 residues. Germline V gene lookup returns CDR1 SGHKS and CDR2 YYEKEE (reference sequence). The V and J ends lost 2 bases and 4 bases, in that order; junction bases with no gene match: 5. The clonotype was recovered from an adult with an advanced solid tumor such as melanoma, head and neck, liver or kidney cancer. The chain links TRBV5-5 to TRBJ2-7; 8 bases agree with TRBD1. The sequences come from CD4+ or CD8+ T cells sorted from blood, collected in a trial of the OX40 agonist ivuxolimab. This chain's CDR3 is CASSFLGQAYEQYF. The CDR3 nucleotides are TGTGCCAGCAGCTTCCTGGGACAGGCGTACGAGCAGTACTTC.